This T cell receptor (beta chain) is drawn from a study of blood T cell repertoires in COVID-19. Study at large: Samples taken during acute and convalescent COVID-19 were collected in the United States, Italy and Spain. From T cells, B-cell-depleted T cells, or PBMCs came the material, which was cDNA or gDNA.

Germline values: CDR1 SGHNT, CDR2 YENEEA. CDR3 length: 16 amino acids. In the original analysis: Reference gene primers were amplified, and this amplification served to estimate nucleated cell counts. Using immunoSEQ multiplex PCR, the repertoire was profiled, and TCRdb retains in-frame clones only, with some absent. D and trimming were read from the DNA, whereas the V and J calls and clone size are those reported in that table. The sample yields over 200,000 clones, around 86% seen once. Note on this clone: At one end, the junction sequence differs from germline, possibly due to a read error.

This TCR came from a man in his fifties or sixties who had recovered from COVID-19. The chain uses TRBV11-3 and TRBJ2-1; TRBD1 agrees at 8 bases. Sequencing was done on a sample of peripheral blood. CDR3: CASSLDGQGSYNEQFF. DNA of the CDR3: TGTGCCAGCAGCCTAGACGGACAGGGAAGCTACAATGAGCAGTTCTTC.